Presented here are 21 T cell receptor beta chains from one specimen sequenced in a study of neurological immune-mediated disorders. Via MiXCR, TCRdb re-called the 5' RACE reads, giving one row per CDR3 protein. The sample has about 40,000 distinct CDR3 sequences, more than 2% seen once; the top ten hold approximately 2.2%. The sample was PBMCs. These TCRs come from a man in his fifties with multiple sclerosis.

This clonotype occurred a few times. J is TRBJ2-5 and V is TRBV18, with TRBD1 as a possible D gene (5 bases). Germline CDR1 is KGHSH and CDR2 is LQKENI. The V end lost 4 bases, the J end lost 3 bases, and 12 bases lay between the germline ends. The CDR3 is 14 residues long. The DNA for the CDR3 is TGTGCCAGCTCACTTGGGGCTGCAGAAGAGACCCAGTACTTC. This gives the protein CASSLGAAEETQYF.

This clonotype was found many times. Here the CDR3 DNA reads TGCAGCGTTCGAGGGGGGAACACTGAAGCTTTCTTT. Translation: CSVRGGNTEAFF. The chain combines TRBV29-1 with TRBJ1-1; D is possibly TRBD1 (6 bases). From germline, CDR1 is SQVTM and CDR2 ANQGSEA. CDR3 length: 12 amino acids. V shed 5 bases and J shed 1 base, with 8 bases lying between them.

This clonotype appeared a few times. V is TRBV6-5 and J is TRBJ2-3; 10 bases line up with TRBD1. CDR1 and CDR2 from the germline V gene are MNHEY and SVGAGI. Germline trimming cut 5 bases from V and 1 base from J; bases unmatched to any gene: 12. This CDR3 is 18 amino acids long. CDR3 coding DNA: TGTGCCAGCAGTCTTGGGCCGCCCGGACAGGGGGGCACAGATACGCAGTATTTT. This gives the protein CASSLGPPGQGGTDTQYF.

V gene TRBV11-3 combines with J gene TRBJ1-1, with 7 positions matching TRBD1. The CDR3 runs to 12 residues. Trimming at V came to 4 bases and at J to 7 bases, leaving 3 bases not matched to a gene. Germline V gene sequence: CDR1 SGHNT, CDR2 YENEEA. The CDR3 region is CASSSGGLEAFF. The DNA for the CDR3 is TGTGCCAGCAGCTCAGGGGGACTTGAAGCTTTCTTT.

This clonotype was found many times. The V and J genes are TRBV3-1 and TRBJ1-2, with D possibly matching TRBD1 (5 bases). This CDR3 has 13 residues. The ends were cut back, 4 bases at V and 4 bases at J, with 10 bases in the middle. CDR1 and CDR2 from the germline V gene are LGHDT and YNNKEL (reference sequence). Here the CDR3 reads CASSPRQSYGYTF. In DNA, the CDR3 is TGTGCCAGCAGCCCGCGACAGAGCTATGGCTACACCTTC.

This clonotype occurred many times. The rearrangement joins TRBV20-1 to TRBJ2-3; perhaps TRBD2 as D (6 bases). CDR1 is DFQATT and CDR2 is SNEGSKA in the germline V gene (reference sequence). The CDR3 is made up of 15 amino acids. V lost 6 bases and J lost 1, with 17 bases in between. CDR3 region: CSAGQTRRGTDTQYF. In DNA form, the CDR3 reads TGCAGTGCCGGCCAAACTAGGAGGGGCACAGATACGCAGTATTTT.

The table lists this clonotype with many counts. V is TRBV27 and J is TRBJ1-2, with D unclear. This CDR3 is 13 amino acids long. Trimming cost V 3 bases and J 0 bases, with 5 bases left between them. CDR1 and CDR2 from the germline V gene are MNHEY and SMNVEV (reference sequence). CDR3 coding DNA: TGTGCCAGCAGTTTTAACTCTAACTATGGCTACACCTTC. It yields the protein CASSFNSNYGYTF.

Many counts were recorded for this clonotype. The rearrangement uses TRBV5-8 and TRBJ2-6; unclear D gene. The CDR3 consists of 17 residues. Trimming removed 1 base from V and 0 bases from J, with 11 bases in between. CDR1 is SGHTS, CDR2 YDEGEE, per germline. The chain's CDR3 is CASSLLLSDSGANVLTF. The CDR3 DNA is TGTGCCAGCAGCTTGCTATTGTCTGACTCTGGGGCCAACGTCCTGACTTTC.

This clonotype was observed at least ten times. This chain connects TRBV2 to TRBJ2-7; the D is unclear. The CDR3 covers 11 residues. V was trimmed by 6 bases and J by 7 bases, leaving 10 bases between them. Germline CDR1 SNHLY, CDR2 FYNNEI. In DNA, the CDR3 is TGTGCCAGCAGCCCCCTACAGGAGCAGTACTTC. Protein sequence: CASSPLQEQYF. Together with reference TRBV2 and TRBJ2-7, the CDR3 gives the full variable domain: EPEVTQTPSHQVTQMGQEVILRCVPISNHLYFYWYRQILGQKVEFLVSFYNNEISEKSEIFDDQFSVERPDGSNFTLKIRSTKLEDSAMYFCASSPLQEQYFGPGTRLTVT.

This clonotype was counted at least ten times. The chain joins TRBV10-3 to TRBJ2-3; 8 bases are a match to TRBD2. The length of the CDR3 is 15 residues. The V segment lost 2 bases and the J segment 4 bases; nucleotides outside the gene matches: 5. The germline V gene encodes CDR1 ENHRY and CDR2 SYGVKD. The DNA for the CDR3 is TGTGCCATCAGTGAGCTAGCGGGTAGGGCAGATACGCAGTATTTT. Residues: CAISELAGRADTQYF.

The table lists this clonotype with many counts. The V and J genes are TRBV29-1 and TRBJ1-1, with D hard to call. CDR1 and CDR2 from the germline V gene are SQVTM and ANQGSEA. CDR3 length equals 12 residues. V was trimmed by 3 bases and J by 4 bases, leaving 9 bases between them. The CDR3 nucleotides read TGCAGCGTTGATTTAGGGTCCACTGAAGCTTTCTTT. This codes for CSVDLGSTEAFF.

This clonotype has at least ten counts. The chain is built from TRBV3-1 and TRBJ2-5; 12 bases fit TRBD2. Germline lookup yields CDR1 LGHDT and CDR2 YNNKEL (reference sequence). This CDR3 has 18 amino acids. V lost 1 base and J lost 0; bases outside the gene matches: 6. CDR3 protein: CASSQGTSGGFNQETQYF. The CDR3 DNA follows: TGTGCCAGCAGCCAAGGAACTAGCGGGGGGTTCAACCAAGAGACCCAGTACTTC.

V gene TRBV4-2 combines with J gene TRBJ2-1, with D tentatively TRBD2 (6 bases). CDR1 and CDR2 from the germline V gene are LGHNA and YNFKEQ. CDR3 length: 16 residues. V lost 4 bases to trimming and J lost 0 bases, with 13 bases between them. The CDR3 region is CASSPSPGSSYNEQFF. Here the CDR3 DNA reads TGTGCCAGCAGCCCTTCCCCCGGGAGCTCCTACAATGAGCAGTTCTTC.

This clonotype was counted at least ten times. A much larger clone lies one base from this, so it may be a read error. V usage is TRBV4-1 and J usage is TRBJ2-6, with TRBD1 matching over 9 bases. The CDR3 spans 22 residues. Germline CDR1 reads MGHRA; CDR2 reads YSYEKL. The CDR3 DNA follows: TGCGCCAGCAGCCACCTTCCGGGACAGGGAAGGGCAGATGTCGTTGGGGCCAAAGTCCTGACTTTC. Translating it yields CASSHLPGQGRADVVGAKVLTF.

In this sample, this clonotype turned up many times. This sequence joins TRBV20-1 and TRBJ2-3, with 7 bases that match TRBD2. The CDR3 contains 13 residues. Germline assignment: CDR1 DFQATT and CDR2 SNEGSKA (reference sequence). CDR3 loop: CTSGAPSTDTQYF. The CDR3 DNA reads as TGCACCAGCGGGGCCCCTAGCACAGATACGCAGTATTTT.

This clonotype was recorded many times. This chain connects TRBV20-1 to TRBJ2-1; 10 nucleotides agree with TRBD2. J was trimmed by 14 bases and V by 6 bases; bases with no gene match: 10. This CDR3 has 12 residues. Germline V lookup: CDR1 DFQATT, CDR2 SNEGSKA (reference sequence). The CDR3 DNA reads as TGCAGTGCCGCCTCTAGCGGGGGCAGGGAGTTCTTC. Translated, it gives CSAASSGGREFF.

This clonotype was picked up many times. This chain links TRBV7-9 with TRBJ2-3; TRBD2 aligns across 8 bases. Germline CDR1 is SEHNR and CDR2 is FQNEAQ (reference sequence). The V and J ends lost 5 bases and 4 bases, in that order; junction bases with no gene match: 14. The CDR3 covers 17 residues. DNA for the CDR3: TGTGCCAGCAGCCATACCCTCCGGGGGGGGGTCCCAGATACGCAGTATTTT. This encodes CASSHTLRGGVPDTQYF.

Many counts were recorded for this clonotype. The J gene is TRBJ2-1, the V gene TRBV14; either TRBD1 or TRBD2 may supply D (5 bases each). The V end lost 1 base, the J end lost 5 bases, and 15 bases lay between the germline ends. The CDR3 covers 16 residues. Germline-derived CDR1 and CDR2 are SGHDN and FVKESK. The chain's CDR3 is CASSQGGRVGNNEQFF. CDR3 DNA sequence: TGTGCCAGCAGCCAAGGAGGCAGGGTCGGGAACAATGAGCAGTTCTTC.

This clonotype was recorded at least ten times. The chain has TRBV7-2 and TRBJ1-3; no clear D gene. Trimming cost V 6 bases and J 4 bases, with 7 bases left between them. This CDR3 has 12 residues. Germline V lookup: CDR1 SGHTA, CDR2 FQGNSA. This CDR3 reads CASRLRGNTIYF. CDR3 sequence (DNA): TGTGCCAGCAGATTACGGGGAAACACCATATATTTT.

This clonotype was found a few times. Being one base from a much bigger clone, this may be a read error. This sequence joins TRBV28 and TRBJ2-2; 7 nucleotides match TRBD1. Germline V CDR1 and CDR2: MDHEN, SYDVKM. Trimming at V came to 6 bases and at J to 4 bases, leaving 8 bases not matched to a gene. The CDR3 runs 15 residues. This CDR3 is CASSIGGSTTGELFF. CDR3 DNA: TGTGCCAGCAGCATAGGGGGCTCGACCACCGGGGAGCTGTTTTTT.

J is TRBJ2-5 and V is TRBV5-6, with TRBD2 matching over 10 bases. The CDR3 has 18 amino acids. Trimming cost V 0 bases and J 2 bases; bases outside gene matches: 10. Germline V gene lookup returns CDR1 SGHDT and CDR2 YYEEEE. CDR3 residues: CASSLELHTLAGQETQYF. The CDR3 nucleotides are TGTGCCAGCAGCTTGGAGTTACACACACTAGCGGGGCAAGAGACCCAGTACTTC.